Below, 21 T cell receptor beta chains from the same sample are listed, as sequenced in a study of blood T cell repertoires in COVID-19. Repertoires were generated with immunoSEQ multiplex PCR, while TCRdb's copy carries only in-frame clones and drops some. The sample records 250,000 to 300,000 clones, 90% being singletons. Sequencing input: peripheral blood. The receptors were gathered from a woman in her 50s with COVID-19, enrolled during active disease.

The rearrangement joins TRBV6-5 to TRBJ2-1, with 9 bases matching TRBD2. J gave up 15 bases and V 4 bases, and 4 bases lay outside the gene matches. CDR3 length: 11 amino acids. Germline CDR1 and CDR2: MNHEY and SVGAGI. The CDR3 spells CASSLAGVRFF. The CDR3 DNA follows: TGTGCCAGCAGTTTAGCGGGAGTCCGGTTCTTC.

The chain links TRBV24-1 to TRBJ2-7; 9 bases line up with TRBD1. Trimming removed 4 bases from V and 3 bases from J; junction bases left unmatched: 6. Germline loops: CDR1 KGHDR, CDR2 SFDVKD. The CDR3 length is 15 residues. As DNA, the CDR3 is TGTGCCACCAGTGACACCACAGGGGGCCGCTACGAGCAGTACTTC. It encodes CATSDTTGGRYEQYF.

The CDR3 bases are TGTGCCAGTAGTAACCTAGCGGGAGGGCCGGATGAGCAGTTCTTC. Translated, it gives CASSNLAGGPDEQFF. V and J are TRBV19 and TRBJ2-1; TRBD2 agrees at 12 bases. The germline gives CDR1 LNHDA, CDR2 SQIVND (reference sequence). The CDR3 sequence is 15 residues long. The trim removed 4 bases at V and 8 bases at J, leaving 6 bases unmatched.

J is TRBJ1-1 and V is TRBV19; 8 positions agree with TRBD1. Germline assignment: CDR1 LNHDA and CDR2 SQIVND (reference sequence). CDR3 size: 15 residues. V trimming: 2 bases; J trimming: 3 bases; junction bases outside the gene matches: 5. CDR3 coding DNA: TGTGCCAGTAGTATACAGGGGGCGCCGGACACTGAAGCTTTCTTT. Amino acids: CASSIQGAPDTEAFF. The entire variable domain, with the rest obtained from reference TRBV19 and TRBJ1-1, is as follows: DGGITQSPKYLFRKEGQNVTLSCEQNLNHDAMYWYRQDPGQGLRLIYYSQIVNDFQKGDIAEGYSVSREKKESFPLTVTSAQKNPTAFYLCASSIQGAPDTEAFFGQGTRLTVV.

The chain is built from TRBV4-1 and TRBJ2-1; the D gene is possibly TRBD1 (5 bases). V was shortened by 0 bases and J by 12 bases, with 9 bases between the two germline ends. This CDR3 contains 12 residues. The germline CDR1 and CDR2 sequences are MGHRA and YSYEKL. The CDR3 bases are TGCGCCAGCAGCCAAGATCGGACAACGCAGTTCTTC. It yields the protein CASSQDRTTQFF.

CDR3 nucleotide sequence: TGTGCCATCAGTGAGGGCTCTCCAGATACGCAGTATTTT. Its protein is CAISEGSPDTQYF. The V and J genes are TRBV10-3 and TRBJ2-3; D ambiguous. This CDR3 has 13 amino acids. The germline gives CDR1 ENHRY, CDR2 SYGVKD. Trimming shortened V by 2 bases and J by 4 bases, and 7 bases separated the two germline ends.

The V gene is TRBV5-6, the J gene TRBJ2-2; D is uncertain. CDR1 is SGHDT, CDR2 YYEEEE, per germline. This CDR3 has 15 residues. The germline V and J ends were trimmed by 4 bases and 4 bases, with 14 bases remaining between them. The CDR3 DNA reads TGTGCCAGCAGCCCCTGGTCAGGTAGCACCGGGGAGCTGTTTTTT. It codes for CASSPWSGSTGELFF.

This sequence joins TRBV30 and TRBJ1-1; no definite D call. From germline, CDR1 is GTSNPN and CDR2 SVGIG (reference sequence). The CDR3 covers 11 residues. The V and J ends lost 0 bases and 7 bases respectively, with 6 bases between them. CDR3 DNA sequence: TGTGCCTGGAGTGTCACTGATGAAGCTTTCTTT. It translates to CAWSVTDEAFF.

The gene calls are TRBV5-1 and TRBJ2-2; 7 bases fit TRBD1. Unmatched junction bases numbered 6, after V lost 4 bases and J lost 0 bases. The CDR3 totals 16 residues. The V gene's germline CDR1 is SGHRS and CDR2 YFSETQ. CDR3 protein: CASSLVTGTNTGELFF. CDR3 sequence (DNA): TGCGCCAGCAGCCTTGTGACAGGGACGAACACCGGGGAGCTGTTTTTT.

This sequence joins TRBV6-6 and TRBJ1-4, with 9 bases matching TRBD1. Trimming at V came to 7 bases and at J to 7 bases, leaving 10 bases not matched to a gene. CDR3 length equals 15 residues. Germline values: CDR1 MNHNY, CDR2 SVGAGI (reference sequence). The CDR3 reads CASTNGGTGLEKLFF. CDR3 coding DNA: TGTGCCAGCACCAACGGTGGGACAGGGCTTGAAAAACTGTTTTTT.

V is TRBV29-1 and J is TRBJ1-4; 9 nucleotides match TRBD1. This CDR3 has 13 amino acids. V shed 7 bases, J shed 8 bases, and the junction held 8 bases outside the gene matches. Germline-derived CDR1 and CDR2 are SQVTM and ANQGSEA. CDR3 in DNA: TGCAGCGCACAACAGGGGGCTGGGGAAAAACTGTTTTTT. It is translated as CSAQQGAGEKLFF.

The V and J genes are TRBV2 and TRBJ1-4; D not resolved. Between the trimmed V and J ends, which lost 7 bases and 4 bases, there was a span of 16 bases. The CDR3 consists of 15 residues. From germline, CDR1 is SNHLY and CDR2 FYNNEI. The CDR3 DNA is TGTGCCAGCACGGCGGGTCGGGTCGGTAATGAAAAACTGTTTTTT. Protein sequence: CASTAGRVGNEKLFF.

This chain's CDR3 is CASSQGQSYEQYF. The CDR3, as DNA: TGTGCCAGCAGTCAAGGACAGAGCTACGAGCAGTACTTC. The rearrangement uses TRBV2 and TRBJ2-7, with D possibly TRBD1 on 6 matching bases. The CDR3 has 13 residues. Trimming removed 5 bases from V and 3 bases from J, with 11 bases in between. CDR1 SNHLY and CDR2 FYNNEI come from the germline V gene.

This clone was counted only a few times. The V and J genes are TRBV29-1 and TRBJ1-1; tentative D call: TRBD1 (5 bases). The CDR3 loop spans 9 amino acids. Germline V gene lookup returns CDR1 SQVTM and CDR2 ANQGSEA. Trimming removed 7 bases from V and 10 bases from J, with 10 bases in between. DNA for the CDR3: TGCAGCGCGGGAAGGGGAGCTTTCTTT. This gives the protein CSAGRGAFF.

The V and J genes are TRBV19 and TRBJ2-1; 9 bases agree with TRBD2. CDR3 length: 14 amino acids. The germline V gene encodes CDR1 LNHDA and CDR2 SQIVND (reference sequence). Unmatched junction bases numbered 8, after V lost 7 bases and J lost 7 bases. The CDR3 here is CASTYSGSRNEQFF. Here the CDR3 DNA reads TGTGCCAGTACCTATAGCGGGAGTAGAAATGAGCAGTTCTTC.

This chain joins TRBV29-1 and TRBJ2-5; 7 nucleotides agree with TRBD1. CDR3 size: 12 residues. The trim removed 6 bases at V and 9 bases at J, leaving 10 bases unmatched. Looked up from germline, CDR1 is SQVTM and CDR2 is ANQGSEA. The chain's CDR3 is CSVRTVTGAQYF. CDR3 sequence (DNA): TGCAGCGTCCGGACGGTAACAGGGGCCCAGTACTTC.

The rearrangement joins TRBV5-1 to TRBJ2-6; 9 bases match TRBD2. The V segment lost 2 bases and the J segment 0 bases; nucleotides outside the gene matches: 3. The CDR3 extends over 17 amino acids. Germline assignment: CDR1 SGHRS and CDR2 YFSETQ. The CDR3 protein is CASSFLAGFSGANVLTF. CDR3 in DNA: TGCGCCAGCAGCTTCCTAGCGGGGTTCTCTGGGGCCAACGTCCTGACTTTC.

The chain couples TRBV9 to TRBJ2-3; D gene uncertain. This CDR3 contains 14 residues. In germline, CDR1 is SGDLS, CDR2 YYNGEE. The V end lost 0 bases, the J end lost 5 bases, and 10 bases lay between the germline ends. CDR3 DNA sequence: TGTGCCAGCAGCGTAGCTGACCCAGGAGATACGCAGTATTTT. Translation gives CASSVADPGDTQYF.

The sample holds one count of this clone. At the DNA level, this CDR3 is encoded by other sequences in the same sample as well. This chain uses TRBV11-3 with TRBJ2-1, with TRBD2 matching 8 bases. Per the germline V gene, CDR1 is SGHNT and CDR2 is YENEEA. Trimming at V came to 1 base and at J to 3 bases, leaving 2 bases not matched to a gene. The CDR3 covers 15 residues. The CDR3 reads CASSLGLAGYNEQFF. CDR3 coding DNA: TGTGCCAGCAGCTTAGGGCTAGCGGGCTACAATGAGCAGTTCTTC.

J is TRBJ2-1 and V is TRBV7-9; maybe TRBD2 (5 bases). The CDR3 loop spans 16 amino acids. Germline CDR1 and CDR2: SEHNR and FQNEAQ (reference sequence). The V end was cut by 1 base, the J end by 2 bases, with 12 bases between. CDR3 sequence: CASSLEAAATYNEQFF. The CDR3, as DNA: TGTGCCAGCAGCTTAGAAGCGGCGGCGACCTACAATGAGCAGTTCTTC.

The genes are TRBV18 and TRBJ1-2, with D perhaps TRBD1 (5 bases). The CDR3 covers 14 residues. Trimming pared 2 bases from V and 5 bases from J, leaving 12 bases between. In germline, CDR1 is KGHSH, CDR2 LQKENI. DNA for the CDR3: TGTGCCAGCTCACCAGGCAGGGAGGTGTATGGCTACACCTTC. It specifies CASSPGREVYGYTF.